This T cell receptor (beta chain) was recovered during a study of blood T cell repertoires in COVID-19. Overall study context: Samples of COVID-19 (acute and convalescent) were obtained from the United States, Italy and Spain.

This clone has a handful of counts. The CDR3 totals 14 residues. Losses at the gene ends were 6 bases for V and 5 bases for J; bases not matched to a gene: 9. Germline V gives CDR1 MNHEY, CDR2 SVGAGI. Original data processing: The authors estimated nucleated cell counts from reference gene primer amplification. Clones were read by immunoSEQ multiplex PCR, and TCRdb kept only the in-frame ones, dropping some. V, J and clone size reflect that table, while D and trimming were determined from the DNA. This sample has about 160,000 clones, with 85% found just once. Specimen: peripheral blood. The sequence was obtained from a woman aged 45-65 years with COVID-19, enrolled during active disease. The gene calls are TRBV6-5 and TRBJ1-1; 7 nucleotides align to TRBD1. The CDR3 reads CASRPTGRFTEAFF. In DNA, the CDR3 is TGTGCCAGCAGACCGACAGGGCGATTTACTGAAGCTTTCTTT.